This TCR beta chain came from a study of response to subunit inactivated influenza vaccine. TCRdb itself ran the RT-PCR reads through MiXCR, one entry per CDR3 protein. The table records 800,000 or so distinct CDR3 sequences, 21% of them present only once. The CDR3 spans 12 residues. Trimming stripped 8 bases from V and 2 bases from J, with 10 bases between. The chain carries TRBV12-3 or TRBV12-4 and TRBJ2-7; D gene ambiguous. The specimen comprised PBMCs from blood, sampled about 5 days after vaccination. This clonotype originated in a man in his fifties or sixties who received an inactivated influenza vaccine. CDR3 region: CASGLDAYEQYF. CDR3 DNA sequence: TGTGCCAGCGGCCTGGACGCCTACGAGCAGTACTTC.